The 15 T cell receptor beta chains reported below all come from one sample, sequenced in a study of blood T cell repertoires in COVID-19. Some clones are missing from TCRdb's copy, which holds only in-frame ones; the method was immunoSEQ multiplex PCR. Of around 170,000 clones in the sample, less than 90% were seen once. The sample comprised peripheral blood. Receptor source: a man aged 60-69 years with acute or convalescent COVID-19.

The gene calls are TRBV5-1 and TRBJ1-1, with TRBD1 as a possible D gene (6 bases). The germline CDR1 and CDR2 sequences are SGHRS and YFSETQ. This CDR3 contains 16 residues. V was cut by 4 bases and J by 1 base, with 17 bases left in between. The CDR3 DNA reads TGCGCCAGCAGCCCTTCGACGGGGGGGGCGAACACTGAAGCTTTCTTT. Translated: CASSPSTGGANTEAFF.

This chain uses TRBV11-1 with TRBJ1-1; 8 bases line up with TRBD1. The CDR3 has 14 amino acids. Trimming removed 5 bases from V and 4 bases from J; junction bases left unmatched: 6. Germline V gene sequence: CDR1 SGHAT, CDR2 FQDESV (reference sequence). The CDR3 region is CASSIGTGGTEAFF. The CDR3 DNA follows: TGTGCCAGCAGCATCGGGACAGGAGGCACTGAAGCTTTCTTT. The full variable domain, rest sourced from reference TRBV11-1 and TRBJ1-1, is EAEVAQSPRYKITEKSQAVAFWCDPISGHATLYWYRQILGQGPELLVQFQDESVVDDSQLPKDRFSAERLKGVDSTLKIQPAELGDSAMYLCASSIGTGGTEAFFGQGTRLTVV.

This rearrangement joins TRBV19 to TRBJ1-1; 7 bases match TRBD1. CDR3 size: 12 residues. J was trimmed by 7 bases and V by 4 bases; bases with no gene match: 3. Per the germline V gene, CDR1 is LNHDA and CDR2 is SQIVND (reference sequence). The CDR3 region has the DNA TGTGCCAGTAGTACCGGACAGGTTGAAGCTTTCTTT. It specifies CASSTGQVEAFF.

The CDR3 coding sequence is TGTGCCACCAAGGCAGGGGGTGGAAACACCATATATTTT. The encoded protein is CATKAGGGNTIYF. The chain joins TRBV6-6 to TRBJ1-3; 7 bases map to TRBD1. Trimming cost V 10 bases and J 3 bases; bases outside gene matches: 6. The CDR3 loop spans 13 amino acids. CDR1 is MNHNY and CDR2 is SVGAGI in the germline V gene (reference sequence).

The chain employs TRBV28 and TRBJ2-7; D is uncertain. The CDR3 totals 14 residues. The V end lost 4 bases, the J end lost 0 bases, and 10 bases lay between the germline ends. Germline V lookup: CDR1 MDHEN, CDR2 SYDVKM. The CDR3 region is CASSSLPPSYEQYF. Here the CDR3 DNA reads TGTGCCAGCAGTTCCCTCCCCCCCTCCTACGAGCAGTACTTC.

This chain links TRBV6-5 with TRBJ1-1; D call uncertain. Germline CDR1 and CDR2: MNHEY and SVGAGI. Trimming removed 6 bases from V and 2 bases from J, with 13 bases in between. The CDR3 is made up of 14 amino acids. CDR3 sequence reads: CASRMGDQNTEAFF. The CDR3 nucleotides read TGTGCCAGCAGGATGGGCGACCAAAACACTGAAGCTTTCTTT.

The chain carries TRBV27 and TRBJ1-5; 10 nucleotides align to TRBD1. V was clipped by 6 bases and J by 0 bases; unmatched bases: 5. CDR1 is MNHEY, CDR2 SMNVEV, per germline (reference sequence). The CDR3 length is 16 residues. Here the CDR3 DNA reads TGTGCCAGCAGGGGGACAGGGGCCTATAGCAATCAGCCCCAGCATTTT. It yields the protein CASRGTGAYSNQPQHF.

The chain joins TRBV3-1 (or the pseudogene TRBV3-2) to TRBJ2-2; 10 bases are a match to TRBD2. After removal of 5 bases from V and 0 bases from J, the junction contained 15 bases not matched to a gene. The CDR3 consists of 20 residues. The germline CDR1 and CDR2 sequences are LGHDT and YNNKEL (reference sequence). CDR3 in DNA: TGTGCCAGCAGCTCCCGGAGGACTAGCGGCGTTTTTTCGAACACCGGGGAGCTGTTTTTT. Translation gives CASSSRRTSGVFSNTGELFF.

This rearrangement joins TRBV5-8 to TRBJ2-7; 10 bases line up with TRBD1. With V trimmed by 4 bases and J by 2 bases, 3 bases remained unmatched. Germline V lookup: CDR1 SGHTS, CDR2 YDEGEE. This CDR3 has 14 amino acids. The CDR3 nucleotides read TGTGCCAGCAGCCCTGGACAGGGGGCCTACGAGCAGTACGTC. Protein product: CASSPGQGAYEQYV.

This clone appeared once. This CDR3 is also generated by other DNA sequences in the sample. DNA of the CDR3: TGCGCCAGCAGCTTGGCCCGAGGTAACACTGAAGCTTTCTTT. Amino acid sequence: CASSLARGNTEAFF. This chain links TRBV5-1 with TRBJ1-1; D remains ambiguous. This CDR3 is built from 14 residues. The V end was cut by 0 bases, the J end by 2 bases, with 8 bases between. From germline, CDR1 is SGHRS and CDR2 YFSETQ.

This chain links TRBV2 with TRBJ2-5, with TRBD1 as a possible D gene (6 bases). The germline V and J ends were trimmed by 4 bases and 2 bases, with 11 bases remaining between them. CDR1 is SNHLY, CDR2 FYNNEI, per germline. The CDR3 is 14 amino acids. CDR3 coding DNA: TGTGCCAGCAGTGGCAGGGGAATTCAAGAGACCCAGTACTTC. It specifies CASSGRGIQETQYF.

This chain uses TRBV7-6 with TRBJ1-1; D ambiguous. The V gene's germline CDR1 is SGHVS and CDR2 FNYEAQ. The CDR3 is 12 residues long. V was trimmed by 6 bases and J by 1 base, leaving 6 bases between them. Here the CDR3 reads CASSGQNTEAFF. Written as DNA, the CDR3 is TGTGCCAGCAGTGGGCAGAACACTGAAGCTTTCTTT.

This clone was detected once. The rearrangement links TRBV7-9 to TRBJ1-3; 7 bases are shared with TRBD1. The germline V gene has CDR1 SEHNR and CDR2 FQNEAQ (reference sequence). The CDR3 loop spans 13 amino acids. With 9 bases clipped from V and 3 bases from J, the junction kept 5 bases outside the gene matches. The CDR3 DNA reads TGTGCCAGTGCGCAGGGGGGTGGAAACACCATATATTTT. It encodes CASAQGGGNTIYF. The entire variable domain, with the rest obtained from reference TRBV7-9 and TRBJ1-3, is as follows: DTGVSQNPRHKITKRGQNVTFRCDPISEHNRLYWYRQTLGQGPEFLTYFQNEAQLEKSRLLSDRFSAERPKGSFSTLEIQRTEQGDSAMYLCASAQGGGNTIYFGEGSWLTVV.

V is TRBV6-5 and J is TRBJ1-6, with TRBD1 identical over 8 bases. V shed 2 bases and J 9 bases; nucleotides not matched to a gene: 6. The CDR3 is 15 residues long. Germline-derived CDR1 and CDR2 are MNHEY and SVGAGI. CDR3 amino acids: CASSYGRQGASPLHF. CDR3 bases: TGTGCCAGCAGTTACGGGAGGCAGGGGGCTTCACCCCTCCACTTT.

The chain couples TRBV5-1 to TRBJ2-3; the match to TRBD2 covers 8 bases. Germline CDR1 is SGHRS and CDR2 is YFSETQ. CDR3 length equals 14 residues. The ends lost 5 bases at V and 0 bases at J; junction bases unmatched: 2. CDR3 protein: CASRSGSSTDTQYF. The CDR3, as DNA: TGCGCCAGCAGGAGCGGGAGCAGCACAGATACGCAGTATTTT.